These 12 T cell receptor beta chains originate from one sample sequenced in a study of identical twins. A single record per CDR3 protein comes from TCRdb applying MiXCR to the 5' RACE reads. The sample records under 300,000 distinct CDR3 sequences, about 8.3% being singletons. This same sample was also part of a study on yellow fever vaccine responses in identical twins.

Sequenced input: CD8+ T cells sorted from blood. Every receptor here comes from a woman between 18 and 30 years old in good health.

This clonotype was seen a few times. This rearrangement joins TRBV7-3 to TRBJ2-3; no reliable D call. Germline assignment: CDR1 SGHTA and CDR2 FQGTGA. The CDR3 loop spans 14 amino acids. Trimming removed 3 bases at V and 4 bases at J, with 11 bases between. Written as DNA, the CDR3 is TGTGCCAGCAGCTTGATAGCTGGCCCAGATACGCAGTATTTT. It is translated as CASSLIAGPDTQYF.

This chain joins TRBV5-1 and TRBJ1-6; TRBD1 is a possible D gene (5 bases). CDR1 is SGHRS, CDR2 YFSETQ, per germline. This CDR3 is built from 15 residues. Trimming removed 3 bases from V and 1 base from J, with 8 bases in between. DNA of the CDR3: TGCGCCAGCAGCTCGGGGGGTTCCTATAATTCACCCCTCCACTTT. This codes for CASSSGGSYNSPLHF.

This clonotype has only a few counts. The CDR3 DNA sequence: TGCAGTGCTAGAGAGCCGTTCAACGGGGGGAACACCGGGGAGCTGTTTTTT. Amino acid sequence: CSAREPFNGGNTGELFF. This chain links TRBV20-1 with TRBJ2-2, with D possibly matching TRBD2 (6 bases). Germline V gene lookup returns CDR1 DFQATT and CDR2 SNEGSKA (reference sequence). V was shortened by 0 bases and J by 1 base, with 15 bases between the two germline ends. The CDR3 totals 17 residues.

This clonotype was seen a few times. The chain employs TRBV28 and TRBJ2-1; 8 bases match TRBD2. Germline V gene data show CDR1 as MDHEN and CDR2 as SYDVKM. Unmatched junction bases numbered 17, after V lost 3 bases and J lost 4 bases. This CDR3 spans 19 amino acids. The chain's CDR3 is CASSFIREGPPNLYNEQFF. The DNA of the CDR3 is TGTGCCAGCAGTTTTATCCGGGAGGGGCCCCCTAACCTTTACAATGAGCAGTTCTTC.

This chain joins TRBV7-9 and TRBJ2-7; 7 nucleotides align to TRBD1. V shed 5 bases and J 1 base; nucleotides not matched to a gene: 5. Germline loops: CDR1 SEHNR, CDR2 FQNEAQ (reference sequence). The CDR3 is 14 amino acids. CDR3 nucleotides: TGTGCCAGCAGCCAGGGGGAGCTATCCTACGAGCAGTACTTC. This codes for CASSQGELSYEQYF.

There are many counts of this clonotype. The V gene is TRBV5-1, the J gene TRBJ1-1; 9 bases match TRBD1. CDR1 is SGHRS and CDR2 is YFSETQ in the germline V gene. Trimming at V came to 3 bases and at J to 5 bases, leaving 11 bases not matched to a gene. This CDR3 is 16 amino acids long. The CDR3 coding sequence is TGCGCCAGCAGCTCCCGACAGGGGGGGAGTTGGACTGAAGCTTTCTTT. Its translation is CASSSRQGGSWTEAFF.

This clonotype was seen only a few times. V and J are TRBV6-4 and TRBJ1-2, with 7 bases aligning to TRBD1. Germline V lookup: CDR1 MRHNA, CDR2 SNTAGT. J was trimmed by 5 bases and V by 0 bases; bases with no gene match: 3. This CDR3 has 14 amino acids. CDR3 in amino acids: CASSDSGRGYGYTF. In nucleotides, the CDR3 is TGTGCCAGCAGTGACTCCGGCAGGGGGTATGGCTACACCTTC.

This clonotype was recorded many times. The CDR3 nucleotides read TGTGCCAGCAGTTTCCCAGACAATGAGCAGTTCTTC. Translated, it gives CASSFPDNEQFF. The chain employs TRBV6-2 or TRBV6-3 and TRBJ2-1; D not resolved. CDR3 length: 12 residues. The germline V gene encodes CDR1 MNHEY and CDR2 SVGEGT. Trimming stripped 4 bases from V and 5 bases from J, with 6 bases between.

The chain combines TRBV29-1 with TRBJ2-1, with D perhaps TRBD2 (5 bases). This CDR3 is built from 13 residues. Germline V gene sequence: CDR1 SQVTM, CDR2 ANQGSEA. With 0 bases removed from V and 6 bases from J, the gap between germline ends came to 9 bases. Here the CDR3 DNA reads TGCAGCGTTGAAGACCCCCGGGGCAATGAGCAGTTCTTC. It specifies CSVEDPRGNEQFF.

The chain joins TRBV4-3 to TRBJ2-5, with 10 positions matching TRBD2. CDR3 size: 16 residues. Germline V gene lookup returns CDR1 LGHNA and CDR2 YSLEER. Trimming took 0 bases from V and 1 from J; bases not matched to a gene: 2. This chain's CDR3 is CASSQDRTSGQETQYF. CDR3 coding DNA: TGCGCCAGCAGCCAAGATAGGACTAGCGGCCAAGAGACCCAGTACTTC.

This clonotype turned up a few times. The chain recombines TRBV29-1 with TRBJ2-4; D is unresolved. Germline-derived CDR1 and CDR2 are SQVTM and ANQGSEA. The V gene lost 1 base and the J gene lost 1 base, with 11 bases spanning the gap. The CDR3 sequence is 15 residues long. CDR3 region: CSVEVWAPAKNIQYF. For the CDR3, the DNA is TGCAGCGTTGAAGTGTGGGCTCCGGCCAAAAACATTCAGTACTTC.

This clonotype was seen more than once but under ten times. The V call is TRBV4-2, the J call TRBJ2-7; no reliable D call. Germline CDR1 and CDR2: LGHNA and YNFKEQ. CDR3 length: 15 amino acids. Trimming stripped 0 bases from V and 4 bases from J, with 13 bases between. CDR3 amino acids: CASSQDLGLLYEQYF. The CDR3 DNA reads TGTGCCAGCAGCCAAGATTTAGGCCTCTTGTACGAGCAGTACTTC.